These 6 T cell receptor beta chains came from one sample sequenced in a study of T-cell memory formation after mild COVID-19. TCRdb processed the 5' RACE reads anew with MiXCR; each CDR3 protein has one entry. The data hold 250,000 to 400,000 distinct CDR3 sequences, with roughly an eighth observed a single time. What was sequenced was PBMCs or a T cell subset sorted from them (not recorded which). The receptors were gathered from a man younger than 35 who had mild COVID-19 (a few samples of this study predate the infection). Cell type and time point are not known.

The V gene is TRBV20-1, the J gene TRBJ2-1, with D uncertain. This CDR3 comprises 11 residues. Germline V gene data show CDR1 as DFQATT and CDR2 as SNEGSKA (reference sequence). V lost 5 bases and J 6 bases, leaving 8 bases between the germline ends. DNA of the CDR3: TGCAGTGCTCGCACCATCAATGAGCAGTTCTTC. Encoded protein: CSARTINEQFF.

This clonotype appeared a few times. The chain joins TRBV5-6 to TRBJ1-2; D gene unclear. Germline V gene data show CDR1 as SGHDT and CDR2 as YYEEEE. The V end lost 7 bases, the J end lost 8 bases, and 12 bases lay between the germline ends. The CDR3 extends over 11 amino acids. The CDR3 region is CASRREGGYTF. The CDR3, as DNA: TGTGCCAGCCGACGGGAAGGCGGCTACACCTTC.

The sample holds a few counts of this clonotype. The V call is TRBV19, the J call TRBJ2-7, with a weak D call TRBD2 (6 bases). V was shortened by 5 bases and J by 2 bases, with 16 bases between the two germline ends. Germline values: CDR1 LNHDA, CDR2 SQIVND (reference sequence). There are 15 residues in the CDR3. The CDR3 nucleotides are TGTGCCAGTAGTTACCGGGGACTGGGACCCTACGAGCAGTACTTC. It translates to CASSYRGLGPYEQYF.

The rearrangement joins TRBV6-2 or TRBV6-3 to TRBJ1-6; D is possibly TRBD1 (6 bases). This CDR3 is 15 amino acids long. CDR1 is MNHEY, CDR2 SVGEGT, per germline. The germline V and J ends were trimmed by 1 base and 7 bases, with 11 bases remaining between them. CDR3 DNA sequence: TGTGCCAGCAGTTACTGTTGGGGGCCGAATTCACCCCTCCACTTT. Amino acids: CASSYCWGPNSPLHF.

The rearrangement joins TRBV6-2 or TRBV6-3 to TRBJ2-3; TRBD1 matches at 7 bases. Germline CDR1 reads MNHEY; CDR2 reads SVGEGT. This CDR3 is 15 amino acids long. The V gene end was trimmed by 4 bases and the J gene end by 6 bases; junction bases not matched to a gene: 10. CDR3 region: CASSWDPTGRDTQYF. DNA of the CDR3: TGTGCCAGCAGTTGGGACCCGACAGGGCGGGATACGCAGTATTTT.

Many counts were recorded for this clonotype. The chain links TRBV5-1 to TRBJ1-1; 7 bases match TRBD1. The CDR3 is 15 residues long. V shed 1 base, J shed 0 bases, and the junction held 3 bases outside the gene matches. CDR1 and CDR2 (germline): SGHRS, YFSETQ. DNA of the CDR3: TGCGCCAGCAGCTTGCTCGGGACAGTGAACACTGAAGCTTTCTTT. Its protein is CASSLLGTVNTEAFF.